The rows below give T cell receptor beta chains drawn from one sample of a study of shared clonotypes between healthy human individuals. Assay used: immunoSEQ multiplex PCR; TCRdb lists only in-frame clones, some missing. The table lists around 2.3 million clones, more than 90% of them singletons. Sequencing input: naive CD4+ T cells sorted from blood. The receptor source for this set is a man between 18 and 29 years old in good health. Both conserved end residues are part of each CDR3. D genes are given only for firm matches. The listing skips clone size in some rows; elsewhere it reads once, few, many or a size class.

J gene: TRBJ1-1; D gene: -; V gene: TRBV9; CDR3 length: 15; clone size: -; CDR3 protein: CASSATSFPNTEAFF; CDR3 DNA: TGTGCCAGCAGCGCAACGTCCTTTCCGAACACTGAAGCTTTCTTT
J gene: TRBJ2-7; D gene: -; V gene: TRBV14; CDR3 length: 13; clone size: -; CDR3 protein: CASSQGVQRGQYF; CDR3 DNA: TGTGCCAGCAGCCAAGGAGTCCAACGAGGGCAGTACTTC
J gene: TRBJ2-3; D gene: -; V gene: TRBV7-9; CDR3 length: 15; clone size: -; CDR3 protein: CASSLVGVGTDTQYF; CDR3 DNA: TGTGCCAGCAGCTTAGTCGGGGTGGGCACAGATACGCAGTATTTT
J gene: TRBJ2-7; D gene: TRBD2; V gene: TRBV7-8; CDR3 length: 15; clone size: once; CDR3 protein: CASSLALAATYEQYF; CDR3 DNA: TGTGCCAGCAGCCTCGCGCTAGCGGCCACCTACGAGCAGTACTTC
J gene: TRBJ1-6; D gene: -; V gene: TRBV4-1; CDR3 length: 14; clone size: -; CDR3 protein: CASSQDIEYSPLHF; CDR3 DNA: TGCGCCAGCAGCCAAGATATAGAGTATTCACCCCTCCACTTT
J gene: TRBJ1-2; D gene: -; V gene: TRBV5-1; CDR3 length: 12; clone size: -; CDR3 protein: CASSLESVGYTF; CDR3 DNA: TGCGCCAGCAGCTTGGAGTCGGTGGGCTACACCTTC
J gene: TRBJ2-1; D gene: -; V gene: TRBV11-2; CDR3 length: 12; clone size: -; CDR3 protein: CASSFGLIEQFF; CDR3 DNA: TGTGCCAGCAGCTTCGGACTGATCGAGCAGTTCTTC
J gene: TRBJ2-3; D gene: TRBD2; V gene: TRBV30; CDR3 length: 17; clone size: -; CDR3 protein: CAWSVTRTSGGRDTQYF; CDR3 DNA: TGTGCCTGGAGTGTAACCCGAACTAGCGGGGGCCGGGATACGCAGTATTTT
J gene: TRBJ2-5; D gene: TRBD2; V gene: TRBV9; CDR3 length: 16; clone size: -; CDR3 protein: CASSVDSGGQQETQYF; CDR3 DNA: TGTGCCAGCAGCGTAGACAGCGGGGGGCAACAAGAGACCCAGTACTTC
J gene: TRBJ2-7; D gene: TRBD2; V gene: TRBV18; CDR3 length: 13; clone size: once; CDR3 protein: CASSPAGEYEQYF; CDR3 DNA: TGTGCCAGCTCACCAGCGGGGGAGTACGAGCAGTACTTC
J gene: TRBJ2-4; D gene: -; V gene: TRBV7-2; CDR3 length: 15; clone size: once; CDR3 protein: CASSQSRGMGNIQYF; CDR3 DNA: TGTGCCAGCAGCCAGTCGAGGGGAATGGGAAACATTCAGTACTTC
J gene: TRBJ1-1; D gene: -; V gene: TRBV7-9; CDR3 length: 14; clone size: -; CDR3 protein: CASSLGAPNTEAFF; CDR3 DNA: TGTGCCAGCAGCTTGGGTGCCCCGAACACTGAAGCTTTCTTT
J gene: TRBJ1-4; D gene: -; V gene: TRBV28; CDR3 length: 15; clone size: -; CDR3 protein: CASRAPGHLNEKLFF; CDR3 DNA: TGTGCCAGCAGAGCACCGGGACATCTTAATGAAAAACTGTTTTTT
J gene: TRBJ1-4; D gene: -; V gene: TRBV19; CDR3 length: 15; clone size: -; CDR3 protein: CASTVRVSTNEKLFF; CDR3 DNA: TGTGCCAGCACAGTCAGGGTTTCAACTAATGAAAAACTGTTTTTT
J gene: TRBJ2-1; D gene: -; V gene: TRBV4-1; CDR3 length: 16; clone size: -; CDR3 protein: CASSQEVGWRGDEQFF; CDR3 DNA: TGCGCCAGCAGCCAAGAGGTGGGGTGGAGAGGCGATGAGCAGTTCTTC
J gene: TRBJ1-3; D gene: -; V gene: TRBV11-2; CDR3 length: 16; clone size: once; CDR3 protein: CASSPTRTLSGNTIYF; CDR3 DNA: TGTGCCAGCAGCCCGACCCGGACCCTCTCTGGAAACACCATATATTTT
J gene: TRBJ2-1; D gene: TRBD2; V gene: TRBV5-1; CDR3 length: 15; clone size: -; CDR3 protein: CASSPWTSGNNEQFF; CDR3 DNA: TGCGCCAGCAGCCCGTGGACTAGCGGGAACAATGAGCAGTTCTTC
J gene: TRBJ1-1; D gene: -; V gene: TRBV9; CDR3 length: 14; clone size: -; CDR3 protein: CASSEITGTLWAFF; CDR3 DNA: TGTGCCAGCAGCGAGATTACCGGGACCCTCTGGGCTTTCTTT
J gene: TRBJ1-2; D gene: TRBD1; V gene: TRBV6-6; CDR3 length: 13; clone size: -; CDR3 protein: CASSDDRGYGYTF; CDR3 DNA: TGTGCCAGCAGTGACGACAGGGGATATGGCTACACCTTC
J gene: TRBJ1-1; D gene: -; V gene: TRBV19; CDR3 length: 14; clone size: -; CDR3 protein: CASSIGGQGTEAFF; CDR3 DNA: TGTGCCAGTAGTATTGGGGGGCAGGGAACTGAAGCTTTCTTT
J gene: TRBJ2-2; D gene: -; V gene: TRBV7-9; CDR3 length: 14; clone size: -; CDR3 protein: CASSPPVRTGELFF; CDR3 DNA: TGTGCCAGCAGCCCTCCAGTGAGAACCGGGGAGCTGTTTTTT
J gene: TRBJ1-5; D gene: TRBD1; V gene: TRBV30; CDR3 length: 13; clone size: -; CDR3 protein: CALNRGGNQPQHF; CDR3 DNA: TGTGCTCTAAACAGGGGAGGCAATCAGCCCCAGCATTTT
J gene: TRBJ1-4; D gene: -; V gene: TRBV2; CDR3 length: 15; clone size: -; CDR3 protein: CASSTGTSGHEKLFF; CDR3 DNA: TGTGCCAGCAGCACCGGGACCTCCGGCCATGAAAAACTGTTTTTT
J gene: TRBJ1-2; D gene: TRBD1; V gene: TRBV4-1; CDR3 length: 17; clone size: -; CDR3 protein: CASSQARQGSEPYGYTF; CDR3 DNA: TGCGCCAGCAGCCAAGCCCGACAGGGGTCAGAACCCTATGGCTACACCTTC
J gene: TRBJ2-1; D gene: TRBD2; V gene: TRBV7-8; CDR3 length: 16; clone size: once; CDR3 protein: CASSLAQLAGNNEQFF; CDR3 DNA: TGTGCCAGCAGCTTAGCTCAACTAGCGGGGAACAATGAGCAGTTCTTC
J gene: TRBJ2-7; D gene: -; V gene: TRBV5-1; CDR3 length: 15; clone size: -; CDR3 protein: CASSLAPGGPYEQYF; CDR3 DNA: TGCGCCAGCAGCTTGGCCCCAGGAGGACCCTACGAGCAGTACTTC
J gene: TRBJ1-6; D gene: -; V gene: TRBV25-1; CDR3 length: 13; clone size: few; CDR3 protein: CASSELGNSPLHF; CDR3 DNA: TGTGCCAGCAGTGAATTGGGGAATTCACCCCTCCACTTT
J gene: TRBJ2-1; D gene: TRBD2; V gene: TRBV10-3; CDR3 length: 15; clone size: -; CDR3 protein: CAIRPRREEGNEQFF; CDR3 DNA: TGTGCCATCAGGCCCCGGCGGGAGGAGGGTAATGAGCAGTTCTTC
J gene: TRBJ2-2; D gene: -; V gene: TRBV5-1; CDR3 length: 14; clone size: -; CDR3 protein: CASSFAPSTGELFF; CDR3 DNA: TGCGCCAGCAGCTTTGCCCCGTCCACCGGGGAGCTGTTTTTT
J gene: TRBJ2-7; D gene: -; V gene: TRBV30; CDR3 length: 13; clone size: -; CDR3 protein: CAWSLGAAYEQYF; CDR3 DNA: TGTGCCTGGAGTCTGGGGGCCGCTTACGAGCAGTACTTC
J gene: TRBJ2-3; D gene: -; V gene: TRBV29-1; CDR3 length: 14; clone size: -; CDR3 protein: CSVRGTSSTDTQYF; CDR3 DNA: TGCAGCGTGAGGGGGACCTCTAGCACAGATACGCAGTATTTT
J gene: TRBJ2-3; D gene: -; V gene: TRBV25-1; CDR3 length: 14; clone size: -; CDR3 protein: CASSDRLSTDTQYF; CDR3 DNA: TGTGCCAGCAGTGACCGACTTAGCACAGATACGCAGTATTTT
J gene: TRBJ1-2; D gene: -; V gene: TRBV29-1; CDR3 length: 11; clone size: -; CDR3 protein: CSVSGLNGYTF; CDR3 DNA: TGCAGCGTGTCAGGGCTTAATGGCTACACCTTC
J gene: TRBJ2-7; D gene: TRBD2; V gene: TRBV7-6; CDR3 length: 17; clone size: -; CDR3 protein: CASSLTLAGGPPYEQYF; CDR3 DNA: TGTGCCAGCAGCCTAACCCTAGCGGGGGGGCCCCCCTACGAGCAGTACTTC
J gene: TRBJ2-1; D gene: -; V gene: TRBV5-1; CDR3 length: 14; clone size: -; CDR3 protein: CASSSNRDTNEQFF; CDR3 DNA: TGCGCCAGCAGCTCTAACCGGGACACCAATGAGCAGTTCTTC
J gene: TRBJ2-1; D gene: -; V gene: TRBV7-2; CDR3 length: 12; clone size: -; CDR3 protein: CASSSPVNEQFF; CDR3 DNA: TGTGCCAGCAGCTCCCCAGTCAATGAGCAGTTCTTC
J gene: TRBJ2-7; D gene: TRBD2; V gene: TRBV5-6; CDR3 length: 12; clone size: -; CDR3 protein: CASSGRVYEQYF; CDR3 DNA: TGTGCCAGCAGCGGGAGGGTTTACGAGCAGTACTTC
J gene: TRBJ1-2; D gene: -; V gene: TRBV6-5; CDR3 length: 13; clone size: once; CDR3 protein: CASTVSINYGYTF; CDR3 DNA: TGTGCCAGCACGGTCAGCATTAACTATGGCTACACCTTC
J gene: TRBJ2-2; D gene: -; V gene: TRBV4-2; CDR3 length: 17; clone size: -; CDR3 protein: CASSQADSLGDTGELFF; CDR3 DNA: TGTGCCAGCAGCCAAGCGGACAGCCTTGGGGACACCGGGGAGCTGTTTTTT
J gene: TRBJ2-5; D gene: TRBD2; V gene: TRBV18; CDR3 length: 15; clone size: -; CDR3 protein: CASSRVAGGGETQYF; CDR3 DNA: TGTGCCAGCTCCCGGGTAGCGGGAGGCGGAGAGACCCAGTACTTC
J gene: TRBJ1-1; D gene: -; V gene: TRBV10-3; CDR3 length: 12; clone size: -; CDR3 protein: CAISLGRSEAFF; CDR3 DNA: TGTGCCATCAGCCTCGGACGGTCTGAAGCTTTCTTT